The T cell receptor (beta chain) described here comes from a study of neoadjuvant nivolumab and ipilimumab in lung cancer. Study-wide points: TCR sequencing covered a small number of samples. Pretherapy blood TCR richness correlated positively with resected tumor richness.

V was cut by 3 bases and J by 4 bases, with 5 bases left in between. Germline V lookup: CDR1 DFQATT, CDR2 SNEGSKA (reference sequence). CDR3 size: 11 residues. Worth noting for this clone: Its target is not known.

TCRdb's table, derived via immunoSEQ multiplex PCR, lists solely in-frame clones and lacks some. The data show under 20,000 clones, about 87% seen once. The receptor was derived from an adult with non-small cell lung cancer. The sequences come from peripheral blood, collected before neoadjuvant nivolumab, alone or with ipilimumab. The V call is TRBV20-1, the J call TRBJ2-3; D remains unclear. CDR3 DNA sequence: TGCAGTGCTAGCCGGGCAGATACGCAGTATTTT. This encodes CSASRADTQYF.